The table lists the clone carrying this TCR beta chain with a few counts. Its antigen is undetermined. With 1 base removed from V and 1 base from J, the gap between germline ends came to 14 bases. In germline, CDR1 is LGHDT, CDR2 YNNKEL (reference sequence). This CDR3 has 16 residues. This sample stems from a study of regulatory T cells in long-lasting Graves disease. iRepertoire HTBI primers and Arm-PCR of CDR3 regions built TCR beta libraries. TCRdb recomputed calls from the multiplex PCR reads with MiXCR, one row per CDR3 protein. The profile shows about 450,000 distinct CDR3 sequences, 16% of them singletons. Study results and caveats: Patients with persistent disease showed a bias toward TRBV28, TRBJ1-2 and TRBJ2-5. Relative to newly diagnosed Graves' patients, persistent ones had lower TCR diversity.

As for time point: newly diagnosed GD, antithyroid drugs for less than 3 months. Extracted RNA from PBMCs served as the source of the TCR library. These data were likewise used in another study, on T cells in Graves' hyperthyroidism and ophthalmopathy. In that study: Most clonotypes expanded in the thyroid (above 0.001) were also present in blood. A model using 13 V-J features told ophthalmopathy apart from stable hyperthyroidism.

The chain links TRBV3-1 to TRBJ2-7; D unclear. This receptor was identified in a woman in her 30s with Graves disease. The sample was peripheral blood mononuclear cells (PBMCs), taken at new diagnosis, from a patient treated with antithyroid drugs. CDR3 coding DNA: TGTGCCAGCAGCCAAGGCCTCTGGGATGAATCCTACGAGCAGTACTTC. It encodes CASSQGLWDESYEQYF.